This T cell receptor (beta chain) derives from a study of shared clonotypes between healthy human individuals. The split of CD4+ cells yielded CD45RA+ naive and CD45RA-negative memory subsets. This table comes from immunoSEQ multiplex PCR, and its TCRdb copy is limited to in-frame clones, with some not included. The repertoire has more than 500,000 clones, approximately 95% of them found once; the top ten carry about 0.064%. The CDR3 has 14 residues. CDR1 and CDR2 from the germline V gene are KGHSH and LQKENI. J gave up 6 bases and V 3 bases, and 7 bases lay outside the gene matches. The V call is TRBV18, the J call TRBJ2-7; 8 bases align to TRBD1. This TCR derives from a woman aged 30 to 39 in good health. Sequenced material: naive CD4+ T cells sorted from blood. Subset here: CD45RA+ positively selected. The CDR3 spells CASSPPATGAEQYF. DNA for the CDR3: TGTGCCAGCTCACCTCCAGCGACAGGGGCCGAGCAGTACTTC.